Listed below are T cell receptor beta chains from one sample, sequenced in a study of T cells in Graves' hyperthyroidism and ophthalmopathy. TCRdb called the multiplex PCR reads again in MiXCR, with one record for every CDR3 protein. The data show 540,000 or so distinct CDR3 sequences, approximately 14% seen once. The sequenced material came from blood. These receptors were taken from a young woman with Graves' hyperthyroidism. The CDR3 runs from the conserved cysteine through the conserved F or W. The order of the fields is CDR3 DNA, CDR3 protein, V gene, D gene, clone size, J gene. A D gene is named only where the DNA matches it firmly. Some rows mark clone size as missing; the rest say once, few, many or name a class of expanded clone.

CDR3nt: TGTGCCAGCAGTCGGTCTCGAACTCTGAGCTACGAGCAGTACTTC
CDR3aa: CASSRSRTLSYEQYF
v_gene: TRBV6-2/TRBV6-3
d_gene: -
abundance: many
j_gene: TRBJ2-7

CDR3nt: TGCAGTGCCGGAACTAGATTGAATGAGCAGTTCTTC
CDR3aa: CSAGTRLNEQFF
v_gene: TRBV20-1
d_gene: -
abundance: few
j_gene: TRBJ2-1

CDR3nt: TGTGCCACCAGTGATAGGACCGACAACTATGGCTACACCTTC
CDR3aa: CATSDRTDNYGYTF
v_gene: TRBV24-1
d_gene: -
abundance: few
j_gene: TRBJ1-2

CDR3nt: TGTGCCAGCAGCACGCCGACAGGGTTGACCGGGGAGCTGTTTTTT
CDR3aa: CASSTPTGLTGELFF
v_gene: TRBV7-6
d_gene: TRBD1
abundance: -
j_gene: TRBJ2-2

CDR3nt: TGTGCCAGCAGCTCCGGCCGGACTAGCGGGAGCACAGATACGCAGTATTTT
CDR3aa: CASSSGRTSGSTDTQYF
v_gene: TRBV7-3
d_gene: TRBD2
abundance: many
j_gene: TRBJ2-3

CDR3nt: TGTGCCTGGAGTGTACTTTCAGGGGTTAGCAATCAGCCCCAGCATTTT
CDR3aa: CAWSVLSGVSNQPQHF
v_gene: TRBV30
d_gene: -
abundance: once
j_gene: TRBJ1-5

CDR3nt: TGTGCCAGCAGCTCAGGGGCCTATGGCTACACCTTC
CDR3aa: CASSSGAYGYTF
v_gene: TRBV11-2
d_gene: -
abundance: many
j_gene: TRBJ1-2

CDR3nt: TGTGCCAGCAGTGGACCTGCAGATACGCAGTATTTT
CDR3aa: CASSGPADTQYF
v_gene: TRBV6-1
d_gene: -
abundance: few
j_gene: TRBJ2-3

CDR3nt: TGTGCTAGTGGTTTGATGGACTATGGCTACACCTTC
CDR3aa: CASGLMDYGYTF
v_gene: TRBV12-5
d_gene: -
abundance: many
j_gene: TRBJ1-2

CDR3nt: TGTGCCAGCAGTTACAGGTTTGAAGCTTTCTTT
CDR3aa: CASSYRFEAFF
v_gene: TRBV6-2/TRBV6-3
d_gene: -
abundance: many
j_gene: TRBJ1-1

CDR3nt: TGTGCCAGCAGCGTAGCAGTGAACACTGAAGCTTTCTTT
CDR3aa: CASSVAVNTEAFF
v_gene: TRBV9
d_gene: -
abundance: -
j_gene: TRBJ1-1

CDR3nt: TGTGCCACCAGTGACTCCCGGGGGGATGAGCAGTTCTTC
CDR3aa: CATSDSRGDEQFF
v_gene: TRBV24-1
d_gene: TRBD2
abundance: few
j_gene: TRBJ2-1

CDR3nt: TGTGCCAGCAGTTACGACCAGTCCTACGAGCAGTACTTC
CDR3aa: CASSYDQSYEQYF
v_gene: TRBV6-2/TRBV6-3
d_gene: -
abundance: -
j_gene: TRBJ2-7

CDR3nt: TGTGCCAGCAGCCCCGTAAAACAGGGAGTCAATCAGCCCCAGCATTTT
CDR3aa: CASSPVKQGVNQPQHF
v_gene: TRBV28
d_gene: -
abundance: many
j_gene: TRBJ1-5

CDR3nt: TGTGCCAGCAGTTTATCGTTCCAGGGGGCTCGGTACGAGCAGTACTTC
CDR3aa: CASSLSFQGARYEQYF
v_gene: TRBV27
d_gene: TRBD1
abundance: -
j_gene: TRBJ2-7

CDR3nt: TGCGCCAGCAGCGTACGCGACGGAGTCTACGAGCAGTACTTC
CDR3aa: CASSVRDGVYEQYF
v_gene: TRBV4-1
d_gene: -
abundance: few
j_gene: TRBJ2-7

CDR3nt: TGTGCCAGCAGTCCTTCTCTCTACGAGCAGTACTTC
CDR3aa: CASSPSLYEQYF
v_gene: TRBV28
d_gene: -
abundance: few
j_gene: TRBJ2-7

CDR3nt: TGTGCCCTCGCAGCGGACTCACACTACGAGCAGTACTTC
CDR3aa: CALAADSHYEQYF
v_gene: TRBV10-3
d_gene: -
abundance: -
j_gene: TRBJ2-7

CDR3nt: TGCGCCAGCAGCGTGGACCCTCAGGGGGCTGGGGCCAACGTCCTGACTTTC
CDR3aa: CASSVDPQGAGANVLTF
v_gene: TRBV5-1
d_gene: TRBD1
abundance: -
j_gene: TRBJ2-6

CDR3nt: TGTGCCCGCCGAGGACTAGCGGGAGGGTTATACGAGCAGTACTTC
CDR3aa: CARRGLAGGLYEQYF
v_gene: TRBV24-1
d_gene: TRBD2
abundance: many
j_gene: TRBJ2-7

CDR3nt: TGTGCCAGCAGCCTCGACAGGATCGACGAGCAGTACTTC
CDR3aa: CASSLDRIDEQYF
v_gene: TRBV12-3/TRBV12-4
d_gene: -
abundance: many
j_gene: TRBJ2-7

CDR3nt: TGTGCCAGCAACCAACCCCCCGGGACAGGGGACGGCTACACCTTC
CDR3aa: CASNQPPGTGDGYTF
v_gene: TRBV6-2/TRBV6-3
d_gene: TRBD1
abundance: many
j_gene: TRBJ1-2

CDR3nt: TGTGCCAGCGGGCTCTTCGGGAGTGGCGATACGCAGTATTTT
CDR3aa: CASGLFGSGDTQYF
v_gene: TRBV27
d_gene: -
abundance: -
j_gene: TRBJ2-3

CDR3nt: TGTGCCAGCAGCGTCGGACAGGGGAGGGGCCGTGGGCAGTTCTTC
CDR3aa: CASSVGQGRGRGQFF
v_gene: TRBV5-6
d_gene: TRBD1
abundance: few
j_gene: TRBJ2-1

CDR3nt: TGTGCCAGCAGCTTAGAGACGGGAGCGGACGAGCAGTACTTC
CDR3aa: CASSLETGADEQYF
v_gene: TRBV7-9
d_gene: -
abundance: many
j_gene: TRBJ2-7

CDR3nt: TGTGCCAGCAGCCCAAATGGAAACGGGAGAGACAATGAGCAGTTCTTC
CDR3aa: CASSPNGNGRDNEQFF
v_gene: TRBV7-3
d_gene: -
abundance: many
j_gene: TRBJ2-1

CDR3nt: TGCAGTGCGAGGGATTTTCGCCGTTCTGGGGCCAACGTCCTGACTTTC
CDR3aa: CSARDFRRSGANVLTF
v_gene: TRBV20-1
d_gene: -
abundance: -
j_gene: TRBJ2-6

CDR3nt: TGCAGTGCAGCCGGGACAGGGGGCATTTCCTACGAGCAGTACTTC
CDR3aa: CSAAGTGGISYEQYF
v_gene: TRBV20-1
d_gene: TRBD1
abundance: many
j_gene: TRBJ2-7

CDR3nt: TGTGCCAGTGCACCTCGAGGACAGGGGACCACAGATACGCAGTATTTT
CDR3aa: CASAPRGQGTTDTQYF
v_gene: TRBV19
d_gene: TRBD1
abundance: few
j_gene: TRBJ2-3